Following are 20 T cell receptor beta chains from one sample sequenced in a study of blood T cells in healthy people across ages. The use of a sample-barcoded 5' primer and a J-beta primer mix characterized a second PCR of about 7 to 12 cycles. TCRdb independently ran MiXCR on the 5' RACE reads; one entry per CDR3 protein. The table shows 1.5 million to 1.8 million distinct CDR3 sequences, with about 42% occurring only once. The material sequenced was blood. The receptors stem from a young woman in good health.

The rearrangement joins TRBV14 to TRBJ2-7; D ambiguous. Trimming cost V 3 bases and J 3 bases, with 9 bases left between them. Germline assignment: CDR1 SGHDN and CDR2 FVKESK. The CDR3 totals 13 residues. CDR3 bases: TGTGCCAGCAGCCATGATCAGGACTACGAGCAGTACTTC. Its protein is CASSHDQDYEQYF.

This clonotype occurred a few times. This chain joins TRBV20-1 and TRBJ2-3, with 7 bases identical to TRBD1. This CDR3 has 14 residues. Unmatched junction bases numbered 7, after V lost 5 bases and J lost 2 bases. Germline V lookup: CDR1 DFQATT, CDR2 SNEGSKA (reference sequence). CDR3 loop: CSAPGGSNTDTQYF. CDR3 nucleotide sequence: TGCAGTGCTCCAGGGGGAAGTAACACAGATACGCAGTATTTT.

This chain links TRBV20-1 with TRBJ2-3; 12 bases align to TRBD2. The germline CDR1 and CDR2 sequences are DFQATT and SNEGSKA (reference sequence). V shed 5 bases and J 5 bases; nucleotides not matched to a gene: 5. CDR3 length: 14 amino acids. CDR3 sequence reads: CSALAGGRRDTQYF. DNA for the CDR3: TGCAGTGCTCTAGCGGGAGGGCGAAGAGATACGCAGTATTTT.

J is TRBJ2-7 and V is TRBV20-1; TRBD1 matches 7 bases. The V gene end was trimmed by 0 bases and the J gene end by 3 bases; junction bases not matched to a gene: 2. This CDR3 has 13 amino acids. Germline lookup yields CDR1 DFQATT and CDR2 SNEGSKA (reference sequence). CDR3 amino acids: CSARDHRGYEQYF. The CDR3 DNA reads TGCAGTGCTAGAGATCACAGGGGCTACGAGCAGTACTTC.

The CDR3 region is CAWSVRRGGGYTF. The CDR3 coding sequence is TGTGCCTGGAGTGTACGCAGGGGTGGTGGCTACACCTTC. V and J are TRBV30 and TRBJ1-2; D might be TRBD1 (6 bases). Germline-derived CDR1 and CDR2 are GTSNPN and SVGIG (reference sequence). This CDR3 region has 13 residues. V dropped 0 bases and J dropped 7 bases, with 12 bases sitting between them.

This rearrangement joins TRBV7-9 to TRBJ2-7; unclear D gene. With 7 bases removed from V and 1 base from J, the gap between germline ends came to 11 bases. The germline V gene encodes CDR1 SEHNR and CDR2 FQNEAQ (reference sequence). The CDR3 totals 13 residues. In nucleotides, the CDR3 is TGTGCCAGCACGGTGTCTCCTTCCTACGAGCAGTACTTC. The encoded protein is CASTVSPSYEQYF.

This sequence joins TRBV20-1 and TRBJ2-5; a weak D match, TRBD2 (7 bases). V gave up 0 bases and J gave up 11 bases, with 16 bases separating them. Germline V gene sequence: CDR1 DFQATT, CDR2 SNEGSKA (reference sequence). The CDR3 has 13 residues. The CDR3 DNA is TGCAGTGCTAGAGATGGGGGGGCGAATGAGCAGTACTTC. It translates to CSARDGGANEQYF.

This chain connects TRBV11-3 to TRBJ2-7; D is uncertain. The V and J ends lost 4 bases and 6 bases respectively, with 13 bases between them. The V gene's germline CDR1 is SGHNT and CDR2 YENEEA. The CDR3 runs 13 residues. The CDR3 nucleotides read TGTGCCAGCAGCTCTCTCCTCTCCCCCGAGCAGTACTTC. The encoded protein is CASSSLLSPEQYF.

The rearrangement links TRBV20-1 to TRBJ1-5; maybe TRBD1 (5 bases). Germline V gene data show CDR1 as DFQATT and CDR2 as SNEGSKA (reference sequence). The length of the CDR3 is 12 residues. V was trimmed by 5 bases and J by 7 bases, leaving 12 bases between them. This CDR3 reads CSAGTVGQPQHF. The DNA of the CDR3 is TGCAGTGCTGGGACGGTTGGGCAGCCCCAGCATTTT.

The chain is built from TRBV2 and TRBJ1-1; D perhaps matches TRBD1 (6 bases). Trimming took off 4 bases at V and 5 bases at J, with 14 bases between the two ends. This CDR3 comprises 14 residues. Germline CDR1 and CDR2: SNHLY and FYNNEI. CDR3 nucleotides: TGTGCCAGCAGTGGGGGGGCAGGGGCGACTGAAGCTTTCTTT. It is translated as CASSGGAGATEAFF.

The sample holds a few counts of this clonotype. This chain joins TRBV4-3 and TRBJ2-3; D remains ambiguous. Trimming cost V 0 bases and J 0 bases, with 7 bases left between them. Germline V CDR1 and CDR2: LGHNA, YSLEER. CDR3 size: 15 residues. The CDR3 coding sequence is TGCGCCAGCAGCCAAGAATACCAGAGCACAGATACGCAGTATTTT. Its translation is CASSQEYQSTDTQYF.

This clonotype occurred a few times. V gene TRBV7-9 combines with J gene TRBJ2-3, with 8 bases matching TRBD1. Losses at the gene ends were 4 bases for V and 2 bases for J; bases not matched to a gene: 8. This CDR3 spans 16 amino acids. Per the germline V gene, CDR1 is SEHNR and CDR2 is FQNEAQ (reference sequence). Written as DNA, the CDR3 is TGTGCCAGCAGCTCAAGCAGGGGGCTGAACACAGATACGCAGTATTTT. Protein product: CASSSSRGLNTDTQYF.

The J gene is TRBJ2-1, the V gene TRBV11-2; 11 nucleotides align to TRBD2. V dropped 5 bases and J dropped 7; count of bases not matched to a gene: 10. This CDR3 has 16 residues. Germline V gene lookup returns CDR1 SGHAT and CDR2 FQNNGV. The CDR3 here is CASSQTPGLAENEQFF. CDR3 bases: TGTGCCAGCAGCCAGACTCCGGGACTAGCGGAAAATGAGCAGTTCTTC.

This clonotype was detected once. DNA of the CDR3: TGTGCCAGCAGGCCCGCTTCGGACAGTTCTCCCCCGGTGGCTTTCTTT. It translates to CASRPASDSSPPVAFF. The chain carries TRBV28 and TRBJ1-1; TRBD1 is a possible D gene (6 bases). With 6 bases removed from V and 11 bases from J, the gap between germline ends came to 28 bases. Germline V gene lookup returns CDR1 MDHEN and CDR2 SYDVKM. The CDR3 totals 16 residues.

The sample holds a few counts of this clonotype. The V and J genes are TRBV29-1 and TRBJ2-1; 8 positions match TRBD2. With 2 bases clipped from V and 4 bases from J, the junction kept 4 bases outside the gene matches. The CDR3 has 14 residues. CDR1 is SQVTM and CDR2 is ANQGSEA in the germline V gene. DNA for the CDR3: TGCAGCGTTGAAACGACTAGCGCTTACAATGAGCAGTTCTTC. The encoded protein is CSVETTSAYNEQFF.

This chain joins TRBV4-1 and TRBJ1-1; tentatively, D is TRBD1 (6 bases). Germline V gives CDR1 MGHRA, CDR2 YSYEKL. The V end was cut by 9 bases, the J end by 7 bases, with 21 bases between. The CDR3 spans 14 residues. The CDR3, as DNA: TGCGCCAGAAGCGAAGGGGGGCGTGGGGGTGAAGCTTTCTTT. Translation gives CARSEGGRGGEAFF.

This clonotype has more than one count but fewer than ten. The genes are TRBV12-3 or TRBV12-4 and TRBJ2-7; 9 nucleotides match TRBD2. CDR3 length: 16 residues. The V gene end was trimmed by 3 bases and the J gene end by 2 bases; junction bases not matched to a gene: 8. The CDR3 DNA reads TGTGCCAGCAGTTTTAAGGCTAGCGGGAATACCTACGAGCAGTACTTC. Protein product: CASSFKASGNTYEQYF.

The chain carries TRBV11-1 and TRBJ1-1; D is undetermined. The germline V gene encodes CDR1 SGHAT and CDR2 FQDESV (reference sequence). Trimming stripped 5 bases from V and 11 bases from J, with 33 bases between. The CDR3 runs to 18 residues. The CDR3 reads CASSTRDPTSRVNSRAFF. In nucleotides, the CDR3 is TGTGCCAGCAGCACCCGGGATCCCACTTCCCGGGTTAATTCCCGGGCTTTCTTT.

There are a few counts of this clonotype. The V gene is TRBV7-8, the J gene TRBJ2-1, with 9 positions matching TRBD2. The CDR3 totals 15 residues. CDR1 is SGHVS, CDR2 FQNEAQ, per germline. The V and J ends lost 5 bases and 8 bases, in that order; junction bases with no gene match: 10. The CDR3 here is CASSPVRRTSDEQFF. The CDR3 region has the DNA TGTGCCAGCAGCCCCGTCCGGCGGACTAGCGATGAGCAGTTCTTC.

V is TRBV9 and J is TRBJ2-1, with TRBD2 identical over 13 bases. J was trimmed by 9 bases and V by 2 bases; bases with no gene match: 14. The CDR3 extends over 18 amino acids. Germline loops: CDR1 SGDLS, CDR2 YYNGEE. The CDR3 sequence is CASSVGGTGLAGVGEQFF. The CDR3 DNA follows: TGTGCCAGCAGCGTGGGTGGGACTGGACTAGCGGGAGTGGGTGAGCAGTTCTTC.